These T cell receptor beta chains were read from a single sample in a study of tumor-infiltrating lymphocytes in primary liver carcinoma. TCRdb used MiXCR to reprocess the multiplex PCR reads, holding one entry per CDR3 protein. This table has about 310,000 distinct CDR3 sequences, approximately 54% appearing once. Sequencing was done on a sample of peripheral blood. The receptors stem from a woman in her 30s with primary liver carcinoma and hepatitis B virus infection. Each CDR3 is given with its conserved first and last residue. A D gene is named only where the DNA matches it firmly. Size is stated for part of the rows, as once, few or many counts, or as a class when the clone is expanded.

clone size	V gene	J gene	D gene	CDR3 DNA	CDR3 protein
-	TRBV4-3	TRBJ2-7	TRBD1	TGCGCCAGCAGCCAAGATCGATGGACAGGGCTGGAGCAATACTTC	CASSQDRWTGLEQYF
-	TRBV5-1	TRBJ2-2	TRBD2	TGCGCCAGCATCTCGGGACTAGCTGACACCGGGGAGCTGTTTTTT	CASISGLADTGELFF
-	TRBV4-1	TRBJ1-1	-	TGCGCCAGCAGCCACATTTCAGGGACCTTGAACACTGAAGCTTTCTTT	CASSHISGTLNTEAFF
-	TRBV11-3	TRBJ2-1	-	TGTGCCTGCAGCTTCGACAACCAGGAGCAGTTCTTC	CACSFDNQEQFF
-	TRBV12-3/TRBV12-4	TRBJ1-6	-	TGTGCCAGCAGTTTTACGGGATTACTCAATTCACCCCTCCACTTT	CASSFTGLLNSPLHF
once	TRBV11-2	TRBJ2-2	-	TGTGTCTACTTATACGGTGCCTGGGAGCTGTTTTTT	CVYLYGAWELFF
-	TRBV11-2	TRBJ2-1	-	TGTGCCAGTAGCTCGTACCACGGGCCGGGCCGCTCCTACAATGAGCAGTTCTTC	CASSSYHGPGRSYNEQFF
many	TRBV12-3/TRBV12-4	TRBJ2-3	TRBD2	TGTGCCAGCAGCCCTAGCGGGAGGGCCCTCGATACGCAGTATTTT	CASSPSGRALDTQYF
-	TRBV11-3	TRBJ2-2	TRBD2	TGTACCAGCAGCTTAGTCCGACTAGCAGGTTGGACCACCGGGGAGCTGTTTTTT	CTSSLVRLAGWTTGELFF
-	TRBV6-6	TRBJ1-2	TRBD1	TGTGCCAACAGAGGGACAGAATCGTCTTCTTACTATGGCTACACCTTC	CANRGTESSSYYGYTF
-	TRBV6-2/TRBV6-3	TRBJ2-5	-	TGTGCCAGCAGTTCGCGGGGAGAGACCCAGTACTTC	CASSSRGETQYF
-	TRBV11-2	TRBJ2-7	TRBD2	TGTGCCAGCAGCATAGGACTAGCGGGAGGGCCTCGGGTGTACGACCAGTACTTC	CASSIGLAGGPRVYDQYF
-	TRBV11-3	TRBJ2-2	-	TGTGCCAGCAGCTTAGTAGCGAGCCTTAACACCGGGGTGCTGTTTTTT	CASSLVASLNTGVLFF
medium-sized	TRBV11-2	TRBJ2-1	-	TGTGCCAGCAGCTTTCAGGGCTACTCCTCCTACAATGAGCAGTTCTTC	CASSFQGYSSYNEQFF
many	TRBV10-3	TRBJ1-2	-	TGTGCCATCAGTGAGTCGACAGACTTCACTAACTATGGCTACACCTTC	CAISESTDFTNYGYTF
-	TRBV19	TRBJ1-4	-	TGTGCCAGTAGTCCTCGGGGGCGGAATGAAAAACTGTTTTTT	CASSPRGRNEKLFF
once	TRBV7-9	TRBJ2-7	-	TGTGCCAGCAGCTTAATCGCGGAAAGGGAGCAGTACTTC	CASSLIAEREQYF
-	TRBV6-5	TRBJ1-1	-	TGTGCCAGCATCAGAAGACAAAACACTGAAGCTTTCTTT	CASIRRQNTEAFF
many	TRBV11-2	TRBJ2-1	-	TGTGCCAGCAGCTTTTGGAGCGCCAACAATGAGCAGTTCTTC	CASSFWSANNEQFF
-	TRBV6-5	TRBJ2-5	-	TGTGCCAACAGTTACTCGGGACCGGGAGAGACCCAGTACTTC	CANSYSGPGETQYF
-	TRBV11-3	TRBJ2-1	-	TGTGCCAGCAGCCTAGTAGGCCACAATGAGCAGTCCTTC	CASSLVGHNEQSF
once	TRBV7-9	TRBJ2-3	-	TGTGCCAGCGGCTTAGGCTTCGGCCGTAGCACAGATACGCAGTATTTT	CASGLGFGRSTDTQYF
-	TRBV28	TRBJ2-3	-	TGTGCCAGCAGTTCCCCTAATTCTGCCGGTACGCAGTATTTT	CASSSPNSAGTQYF
-	TRBV29-1	TRBJ1-2	-	TGCAGTATACAGTGGGGGACACTTTCTGGCTACACCTTC	CSIQWGTLSGYTF
-	TRBV4-3	TRBJ1-1	-	TGCGCCAGCAACCCGGCTACAGGGCATGCTGAAGCTTTCTTT	CASNPATGHAEAFF
few	TRBV28	TRBJ2-3	-	TGTGCCAGCAGTTCAGGGGGGCCCGGAGATACGCAGTATTTT	CASSSGGPGDTQYF
-	TRBV12-3/TRBV12-4	TRBJ1-1	TRBD1	TGTACCAGCAGTCTGGGGGGACAGATCACTGAAGCTTTCTTT	CTSSLGGQITEAFF
-	TRBV20-1	TRBJ1-5	TRBD1	TGCAGTGCTAGAGGAGGGACAGCGAAGGGTAGTAATCAGCCCCAGCATTTT	CSARGGTAKGSNQPQHF
few	TRBV5-5	TRBJ2-1	TRBD2	TGTGCCAGCGGCTCTCGGACTAGCTGGGGGAATGAGCAGTTCTTC	CASGSRTSWGNEQFF